One T cell receptor beta chain is described in this entry. This clonotype has a handful of counts. The antigen this receptor binds is unknown. No qualities accompany the bases; no much larger clone lies one base away. This entry is derived from a study of response to subunit inactivated influenza vaccine (dated by TCRdb to 2017 to 2018). Study-wide context: To follow how T cells responded to a trivalent subunit inactivated influenza vaccine, the researchers relied on deep quantitative profiling of the T cell receptor repertoire. General study outcomes and caveats: The authors suggested that each seasonal influenza vaccination may recruit only a limited number of new T cells.

To prepare the library, RT-PCR was applied. For sequencing, an Illumina HiSeq 2500 was employed. TCRdb reprocessing: public reads trimmed at Q25 with fastp, clones called with MiXCR, in-frame beta chains kept. Every CDR3 protein is listed once, alongside the most common genes and DNA of its rows. The sample table holds 500,000 to 600,000 distinct CDR3 sequences, of which 12% were seen once. The ten largest account for around 9.6% of the sample. V loses 8 bases at its end and J loses 7 bases; junction bases beyond the gene matches: 8. The CDR3 runs 14 residues from the cysteine to the phenylalanine. Of the read, only the CDR3 DNA is kept; its 42 bases are in frame from base 1. CDR1 and CDR2 were assigned from the germline V gene as SGHRS and YFSETQ.

The sequenced sample was PBMCs from blood, obtained on the day of vaccination. This receptor was identified in a man aged 50 to 59 who received an inactivated influenza vaccine. Donor details come from another sample of the same person, matched by shared clones. The chain couples TRBV5-1 to TRBJ1-6, and 8 junctional nucleotides match TRBD1. The CDR3 amino acid sequence is: CASNRGQENSPLHF. The nucleotide sequence is TGCGCCAGTAACCGGGGACAGGAGAATTCACCCCTCCACTTT.